What follows are 20 T cell receptor beta chains derived from one specimen sequenced in a study of regulatory T cells in long-lasting Graves disease. Sample time point: newly diagnosed GD, antithyroid drugs for less than 3 months. After RNA was extracted from PBMCs, the TCR library was made from it. Combining iRepertoire HTBI primers with Arm-PCR of CDR3 regions, the authors built TCR beta libraries. TCRdb used MiXCR to reprocess the multiplex PCR reads, holding one entry per CDR3 protein. Of about 400,000 distinct CDR3 sequences listed, roughly 15% are singletons. These data also formed part of another study, on T cells in Graves' hyperthyroidism and ophthalmopathy.

The source material was peripheral blood mononuclear cells (PBMCs), sampled at new diagnosis, from a patient treated with antithyroid drugs. Receptors were obtained from a woman between 18 and 29 years old with Graves disease.

This clonotype was counted only a few times. This sequence joins TRBV29-1 and TRBJ1-4; 8 bases agree with TRBD1. Unmatched junction bases numbered 7, after V lost 6 bases and J lost 7 bases. The germline V gene has CDR1 SQVTM and CDR2 ANQGSEA. This CDR3 spans 13 amino acids. Here the CDR3 reads CSVTGGSREKLFF. The CDR3, as DNA: TGCAGCGTAACAGGGGGGAGTCGTGAAAAACTGTTTTTT. Using reference TRBV29-1 and TRBJ1-4 for the parts outside the CDR3, the full variable domain is SAVISQKPSRDICQRGTSLTIQCQVDSQVTMMFWYRQQPGQSLTLIATANQGSEATYESGFVIDKFPISRPNLTFSTLTVSNMSPEDSSIYLCSVTGGSREKLFFGSGTQLSVL.

This clonotype was picked up many times. This chain links TRBV7-2 with TRBJ2-1; tentative D call: TRBD2 (7 bases). CDR3 length equals 14 residues. V was trimmed by 4 bases and J by 12 bases, leaving 19 bases between them. The germline V gene encodes CDR1 SGHTA and CDR2 FQGNSA. The DNA of the CDR3 is TGTGCCAGCAGCTATAAGGGGGGCGGCGGGGGGCAGTTCTTC. Translated, it gives CASSYKGGGGGQFF.

This clonotype came up many times. V usage is TRBV29-1 and J usage is TRBJ1-3, with D possibly TRBD1 on 6 matching bases. The V end was cut by 6 bases, the J end by 0 bases, with 15 bases between. CDR1 SQVTM and CDR2 ANQGSEA come from the germline V gene. The CDR3 extends over 15 amino acids. Here the CDR3 DNA reads TGCAGCGTGGCCGAAGGGGGTTTCTCTGGAAACACCATATATTTT. Protein: CSVAEGGFSGNTIYF.

This clonotype was recorded at least ten times. The chain links TRBV2 to TRBJ1-4; 7 bases are shared with TRBD1. With 0 bases clipped from V and 11 bases from J, the junction kept 3 bases outside the gene matches. Germline CDR1 is SNHLY and CDR2 is FYNNEI. The CDR3 sequence is 13 residues long. As DNA, the CDR3 is TGTGCCAGCAGTGAAGCCAGGGGGGGCAAACTGTTTTTT. Amino acid sequence: CASSEARGGKLFF.

Details on this clonotype: A read error is the likely source, as a far larger clone sits one nucleotide away. This sequence joins TRBV5-1 and TRBJ2-1; perhaps TRBD1 as D (6 bases). The CDR3 is 14 residues long. V was cut by 0 bases and J by 10 bases, with 14 bases left in between. Germline CDR1 and CDR2: SGHRS and YFSETQ. CDR3 amino acids: CASSLDRASYEQFF. The CDR3 region has the DNA TGCGCCAGCAGCTTGGACAGGGCATCCTACGAGCAGTTCTTC.

The CDR3: CSATAAGGINNEQFF. CDR3 coding DNA: TGCAGTGCGACGGCAGCGGGGGGGATAAACAATGAGCAGTTCTTC. The chain links TRBV20-1 to TRBJ2-1, with 10 bases identical to TRBD2. The junction had 10 bases not matched to a gene; V was cut back by 6 bases and J by 5 bases. The CDR3 consists of 15 residues. Germline V gene sequence: CDR1 DFQATT, CDR2 SNEGSKA (reference sequence).

This clonotype was counted ten times or more. The chain carries TRBV5-1 and TRBJ1-1, with D uncertain. The ends were cut back, 4 bases at V and 6 bases at J, with 13 bases in the middle. Germline CDR1 reads SGHRS; CDR2 reads YFSETQ. This CDR3 contains 13 residues. The CDR3 here is CASSEQTVAEAFF. Here the CDR3 DNA reads TGCGCCAGCAGCGAACAAACAGTGGCTGAAGCTTTCTTT.

In regard to this clonotype: This sequence may be a read error, since a much larger clone differs from it by one base. The rearrangement uses TRBV11-2 and TRBJ2-5; 11 bases match TRBD2. Germline CDR1 and CDR2: SGHAT and FQNNGV. V dropped 8 bases and J dropped 4; count of bases not matched to a gene: 9. The CDR3 is 15 residues long. The CDR3 spells CASGGEGTSGETQYF. As DNA, the CDR3 is TGTGCCAGCGGGGGGGAAGGGACTAGCGGAGAGACCCAGTACTTC.

This clonotype has at least ten counts. The V and J genes are TRBV27 and TRBJ2-3, with D unclear. CDR1 is MNHEY, CDR2 SMNVEV, per germline (reference sequence). This CDR3 has 14 amino acids. Trimming cost V 5 bases and J 0 bases, with 9 bases left between them. For the CDR3, the DNA is TGTGCCAGCAGTCATTTAGCCAGCACAGATACGCAGTATTTT. This codes for CASSHLASTDTQYF.

The table lists this clonotype with many counts. This chain joins TRBV7-8 and TRBJ2-7; 7 bases line up with TRBD1. CDR1 SGHVS and CDR2 FQNEAQ come from the germline V gene. CDR3 size: 13 residues. The trim removed 5 bases at V and 4 bases at J, leaving 5 bases unmatched. CDR3 DNA sequence: TGTGCCAGCAGCCTCCGGGACAGATACGAGCAGTACTTC. Translation: CASSLRDRYEQYF.

At least ten counts were recorded for this clonotype. This rearrangement joins TRBV27 to TRBJ2-7; TRBD1 might be the D (5 bases). Looked up from germline, CDR1 is MNHEY and CDR2 is SMNVEV (reference sequence). Trimming took 0 bases from V and 3 from J, leaving 12 bases between them. The CDR3 has 15 residues. CDR3 in amino acids: CASSLSQGVGYEQYF. The CDR3 nucleotides read TGTGCCAGCAGTTTATCTCAGGGTGTCGGCTACGAGCAGTACTTC.

In regard to this clonotype: Being one base from a much bigger clone, this may be a read error. The genes are TRBV5-5 and TRBJ2-4; D unclear. The closer fit of TRBJ2-5 to the DNA end suggests the J call may be wrong. From germline, CDR1 is SGHKS and CDR2 YYEKEE (reference sequence). The CDR3 has 12 amino acids. Here the CDR3 reads CASGSYQETQYF. DNA of the CDR3: TGTGCCAGCGGCTCCTATCAAGAGACCCAGTACTTC.

This clonotype was recorded many times. This chain uses TRBV5-1 with TRBJ1-1, with TRBD1 as a possible D gene (5 bases). Germline values: CDR1 SGHRS, CDR2 YFSETQ. V was pared by 0 bases and J by 5 bases, with 14 bases between. The CDR3 loop spans 15 amino acids. The CDR3 region has the DNA TGCGCCAGCAGCTTGGTTTCAGGGAGGGGAACTGAAGCTTTCTTT. Translated, it gives CASSLVSGRGTEAFF. Based on the CDR3 plus reference TRBV5-1 and TRBJ1-1, the full variable domain is KAGVTQTPRYLIKTRGQQVTLSCSPISGHRSVSWYQQTPGQGLQFLFEYFSETQRNKGNFPGRFSGRQFSNSRSEMNVSTLELGDSALYLCASSLVSGRGTEAFFGQGTRLTVV.

This clonotype was observed a few times. The rearrangement uses TRBV28 and TRBJ2-1, with D perhaps matching TRBD1 or TRBD2 (6 bases each). CDR1 and CDR2 (germline): MDHEN, SYDVKM. This CDR3 region has 12 residues. V gave up 5 bases and J gave up 8 bases, with 10 bases separating them. The CDR3 sequence is CASSTGGDEQFF. The CDR3 nucleotides read TGTGCCAGCAGTACCGGGGGCGATGAGCAGTTCTTC.

There are a few counts of this clonotype. The V gene is TRBV4-1, the J gene TRBJ2-2; weak D call: TRBD1 (5 bases). This CDR3 spans 15 amino acids. V dropped 6 bases and J dropped 4 bases, with 15 bases sitting between them. Germline assignment: CDR1 MGHRA and CDR2 YSYEKL. CDR3 region: CASRQQGESTGELFF. The CDR3 DNA reads as TGCGCCAGCAGACAGCAGGGTGAGAGCACCGGGGAGCTGTTTTTT.

This clonotype was recorded many times. This rearrangement joins TRBV29-1 to TRBJ2-7; a possible D gene is TRBD1 (6 bases). Between the trimmed V and J ends, which lost 4 bases and 3 bases, there was a span of 16 bases. Germline assignment: CDR1 SQVTM and CDR2 ANQGSEA. The length of the CDR3 is 14 residues. The CDR3 coding sequence is TGCAGCGTTGGGCCCGGGACAAAAAGCTACGAGCAGTACTTC. Residues: CSVGPGTKSYEQYF.

This clonotype was picked up many times. The V and J genes are TRBV11-1 and TRBJ2-7, with D possibly being TRBD2 (5 bases). The V gene lost 6 bases and the J gene lost 6 bases, with 18 bases spanning the gap. There are 14 residues in the CDR3. Germline assignment: CDR1 SGHAT and CDR2 FQDESV (reference sequence). This CDR3 is CASRPLPAAGEQYF. The CDR3 bases are TGTGCCAGCAGACCACTCCCGGCGGCGGGCGAGCAGTACTTC.

This clonotype was picked up a small number of times. The V call is TRBV20-1, the J call TRBJ2-5; 7 nucleotides agree with TRBD1. CDR1 and CDR2 (germline): DFQATT, SNEGSKA (reference sequence). The CDR3 extends over 14 amino acids. Trimming cost V 3 bases and J 5 bases; bases outside gene matches: 9. As DNA, the CDR3 is TGCAGTGCTAGTTTGACAGGGCTCGGGGAGACCCAGTACTTC. This encodes CSASLTGLGETQYF.

The V and J genes are TRBV5-1 and TRBJ2-1, with 14 bases lining up with TRBD2. Trimming cost V 4 bases and J 15 bases; bases outside gene matches: 15. The CDR3 length is 16 residues. Germline V gives CDR1 SGHRS, CDR2 YFSETQ. CDR3 protein: CASSSQGTSGGHVRFF. The CDR3 DNA is TGCGCCAGCAGCAGCCAAGGGACTAGCGGGGGCCACGTACGGTTCTTC.

This clonotype has only a few counts. V and J are TRBV14 and TRBJ2-7, with a tentative D call TRBD2 (5 bases). The CDR3 loop spans 13 amino acids. Looked up from germline, CDR1 is SGHDN and CDR2 is FVKESK. The V end was cut by 6 bases, the J end by 3 bases, with 12 bases between. This CDR3 is CASSAGTIYEQYF. The DNA of the CDR3 is TGTGCCAGCAGTGCGGGCACAATCTACGAGCAGTACTTC.